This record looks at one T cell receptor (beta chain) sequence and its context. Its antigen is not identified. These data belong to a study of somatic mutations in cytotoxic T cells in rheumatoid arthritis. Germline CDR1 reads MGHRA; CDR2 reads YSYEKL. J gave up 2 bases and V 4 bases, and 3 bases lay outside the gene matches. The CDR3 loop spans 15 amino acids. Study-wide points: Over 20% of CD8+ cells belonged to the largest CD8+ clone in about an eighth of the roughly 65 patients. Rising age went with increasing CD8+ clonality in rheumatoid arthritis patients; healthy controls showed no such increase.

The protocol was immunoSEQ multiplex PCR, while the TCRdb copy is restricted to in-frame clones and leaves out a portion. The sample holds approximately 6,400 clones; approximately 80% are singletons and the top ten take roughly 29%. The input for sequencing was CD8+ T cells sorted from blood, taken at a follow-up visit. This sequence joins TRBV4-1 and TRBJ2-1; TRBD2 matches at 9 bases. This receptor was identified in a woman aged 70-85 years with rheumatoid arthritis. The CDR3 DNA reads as TGCGCCAGCAGCCGACTAGCGGATACCTACAATGAGCAGTTCTTC. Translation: CASSRLADTYNEQFF.